The rows below give T cell receptor beta chains drawn from one sample of a study of T cells in Graves' hyperthyroidism and ophthalmopathy. TCRdb redid the calling of the multiplex PCR reads with MiXCR, one entry per CDR3 protein. Of a few hundred thousand distinct CDR3 sequences detected, 22% appear once; the ten largest clones hold under 55%. Sequencing input: blood. The receptors here all came from a woman aged 70-85 years with Graves' ophthalmopathy. CDR3s include the opening cysteine and the closing phenylalanine or tryptophan. Each record gives: J gene, clone size, D gene, V gene, CDR3 DNA, CDR3 protein. D genes are given only for firm matches. Clone size is given for some rows only: seen once, a few or many times, or a class if the clone is expanded.

TRBJ2-2,few,-,TRBV7-3,TGTGCCAGCAGCCCCCAGGGGAGTGGGGAGCTGTTTTTT,CASSPQGSGELFF
TRBJ2-7,-,TRBD1,TRBV12-5,TGTGCTAGTCGTGAGGGACAGAGTTACGAGCAGTACTTC,CASREGQSYEQYF
TRBJ2-7,many,-,TRBV6-2/TRBV6-3,TGTGCCAGCGCCCGGGCGGGGAACTACGAGCAGTACTTC,CASARAGNYEQYF
TRBJ1-2,few,TRBD1,TRBV29-1,TGCAGCGTTGACTCGACAGGGGATAACTATGGCTACACCTTC,CSVDSTGDNYGYTF
TRBJ2-1,few,-,TRBV6-5,TGTGCCAGCAGTTACGACCGACGTAACAATGAGCAGTTCTTC,CASSYDRRNNEQFF
TRBJ2-7,-,-,TRBV19,TGTGCCAGTAGTATAGACCACTCCAAGGGCTACGAGCAGTACTTC,CASSIDHSKGYEQYF
TRBJ2-6,many,-,TRBV2,TGTGCCAGCAGTATCTCGAGTTCTGGGGCCAACGTCCTGACTTTC,CASSISSSGANVLTF
TRBJ1-1,few,-,TRBV10-3,TGTGCCATCAGTGACTATGGGGCGGATGAAGCTTTCTTT,CAISDYGADEAFF
TRBJ1-2,many,TRBD1,TRBV11-2,TGTGCCAGCAGCTCACAGGGGCATGGCTACACCTTC,CASSSQGHGYTF
TRBJ2-7,-,TRBD2,TRBV24-1,TGTGCCACCTCCGGGACTAGTTCTTACGAGCAGTACTTC,CATSGTSSYEQYF
TRBJ2-2,few,-,TRBV3-1,TGTGCCAGCAGCCAAGCGGCGGGGATGGTCACCGGGGAGCTGTTTTTT,CASSQAAGMVTGELFF
TRBJ1-2,-,-,TRBV6-9,TGTGCCAGCAGTTACCTCCCCGTCGGCGGCTACACCTTC,CASSYLPVGGYTF
TRBJ1-2,-,-,TRBV7-2,TGTGCCAGCAGCTTAGAACCGACCTATGGCTACACCTTC,CASSLEPTYGYTF
TRBJ1-1,few,-,TRBV10-3,TGTGCCGCAATGACGTCGTTGGGGATTGAAGCTTTCTTT,CAAMTSLGIEAFF
TRBJ1-6,many,-,TRBV27,TGTGCCAGCAGTTTAGGGCAGAGTAATTCACCCCTCCACTTT,CASSLGQSNSPLHF
TRBJ2-3,-,TRBD2,TRBV6-2/TRBV6-3,TGTGCCAGCAGTCGTTCGCGGGAGCTCACAGATACGCAGTATTTT,CASSRSRELTDTQYF
TRBJ1-1,-,-,TRBV12-3/TRBV12-4,TGTGCCAGTCTGGTAACGGGTAACACTGAAGCTTTCTTT,CASLVTGNTEAFF